The sequence of this T cell receptor (beta chain) was determined in a study of shared clonotypes between healthy human individuals. V lost 3 bases, J lost 6 bases, and 3 bases stayed unmatched. CDR1 and CDR2 (germline): KGHSH, LQKENI. This CDR3 region has 15 residues. A word on this clone: Its specificity is unknown.

Deep was the level used in running the assay. Profiling relied on immunoSEQ multiplex PCR, and the TCRdb table lists in-frame clones only, not all of them. The table records over a million clones, under 99% of them present only once. Study-level points and caveats: Incomplete sequencing of sorted subsets was indicated by rarefaction despite large depth. Across a few donors, naive CD4 shared around 5.1%, naive CD8 about 3.2%, memory CD4 over 2%, memory CD8 0.4%.

All participating donors were Caucasian adults from Nashville, Tennessee. This TCR derives from a man in his thirties or forties in good health. The sequencing input was naive CD4+ T cells sorted from blood. Subset meaning: CD45RA+ positively selected. The gene calls are TRBV18 and TRBJ2-2; 11 bases match TRBD2. The CDR3 spells CASSPTSGEAGELFF. CDR3 DNA sequence: TGTGCCAGCTCACCGACTAGCGGGGAAGCCGGGGAGCTGTTTTTT.